The rows below give T cell receptor beta chains drawn from one sample of a study of blood T cell repertoires in COVID-19. Produced via immunoSEQ multiplex PCR; TCRdb's table is partial and in-frame only. The table records approximately 470,000 clones, about nine tenths of them present only once. The sequencing sample was made of PBMCs or T cells enriched from blood (not recorded which). These receptors were obtained from a woman aged 18-29 years who had recovered from COVID-19. The CDR3 runs from the conserved cysteine through the conserved F or W. D genes are given only for firm matches.

j_call d_call v_call cdr3_aa
TRBJ1-5 NA TRBV4-1 CASSQRAVTGGNQPQHF
TRBJ2-7 TRBD1 TRBV7-2 CASSPDRGPYEQYF
TRBJ2-3 TRBD1 TRBV6-1 CASSEGQVDTQYF
TRBJ1-2 NA TRBV5-1 CASSRADSNYGYTF
TRBJ1-1 TRBD1 TRBV30 CAWDRDIMDTEAFF
TRBJ1-3 NA TRBV6-5 CASAGGPGNTIYF
TRBJ2-7 NA TRBV5-1 CASSLEDSPLYEQYF
TRBJ1-2 TRBD1 TRBV2 CASSVDRWDYGYTF
TRBJ2-7 NA TRBV2 CASSRPLRSSYEQYF
TRBJ1-4 TRBD1 TRBV5-6 CASSPRTGVEKLFF
TRBJ1-2 TRBD1 TRBV5-6 CASTVTGDYGYTF
TRBJ1-4 NA TRBV2 CASIRDRSNEKLFF
TRBJ2-3 NA TRBV5-8 CASRRGSGRSVPDTQYF
TRBJ2-7 TRBD1 TRBV5-1 CASSLDRGVHYEQYF
TRBJ1-5 NA TRBV18 CASSPVRSNQPQHF
TRBJ2-7 TRBD2 TRBV7-3 CASSLSGGGSYEQYF
TRBJ2-1 TRBD2 TRBV4-1 CASSFGTSSENEQFF
TRBJ2-3 TRBD1 TRBV19 CASSPTGESTDTQYF
TRBJ1-5 TRBD1 TRBV19 CASSLGIPRGRREPQPQHF
TRBJ2-7 TRBD2 TRBV27 CASSLLGRGSYEQYF
TRBJ2-3 NA TRBV19 CASSLPGGGTDTQYF
TRBJ2-7 TRBD1 TRBV3-1/TRBV3-2 CASSQDLDRNRNEQYF
TRBJ2-5 NA TRBV7-8 CASSLSGTFHETQYF
TRBJ2-3 TRBD2 TRBV30 CAWSAGLAEDTQYF
TRBJ1-2 TRBD1 TRBV5-1 CASSLGRDSAHGYTF
TRBJ1-5 NA TRBV5-1 CASSLSWGREQPQHF
TRBJ2-7 TRBD2 TRBV28 CASSLISGGAIYEQYF
TRBJ1-1 NA TRBV6-1 CASSETRRDTEAFF
TRBJ2-2 NA TRBV28 CASRGGDRVGELFF
TRBJ1-1 NA TRBV19 CASRRPRAARNTEAFF
TRBJ2-3 TRBD2 TRBV19 CASSNSGGAFGTDTQYF
TRBJ2-1 TRBD1 TRBV18 CASSLGTEIYNEQFF
TRBJ1-3 TRBD1 TRBV29-1 CSVVQGAHGNTIYF
TRBJ2-1 NA TRBV7-9 CASSSPEFYEQFF
TRBJ2-2 NA TRBV12-5 CASGFRSRNTGELFF
TRBJ1-1 NA TRBV10-3 CAISESTRVNTEAFF
TRBJ2-5 NA TRBV27 CASSETTTKETQYF
TRBJ2-7 TRBD2 TRBV13 CASSPQTSGVGLEQYF
TRBJ2-5 NA TRBV20-1 CSADRETQYF